One sample yielded the 23 T cell receptor beta chains listed below, sequenced in a study of T cells in Graves' hyperthyroidism and ophthalmopathy. Amplification yielded TCR beta CDR3 regions, with RNA transcripts as the source. When the TCR CDR3 underwent first-round RT-PCR, the HTBI primer set was used. TCRdb reprocessed the multiplex PCR reads via MiXCR and lists one record per CDR3 protein. The table lists under 350,000 distinct CDR3 sequences, roughly 21% of them singletons. Material for sequencing was blood. The receptors originated from a woman between 45 and 60 years old with Graves' hyperthyroidism.

Comments on this clonotype: This clone may be a read error of a much larger clone one base away. The chain employs TRBV11-2 and TRBJ2-1, with 7 bases matching TRBD2. Germline values: CDR1 SGHAT, CDR2 FQNNGV. V dropped 5 bases and J dropped 9; count of bases not matched to a gene: 13. This CDR3 comprises 15 residues. The CDR3 reads CASSQESRGTGEQFF. The DNA for the CDR3 is TGTGCCAGCAGCCAAGAGTCGCGGGGGACGGGTGAGCAGTTCTTC.

The rearrangement uses TRBV4-1 and TRBJ2-7, with 12 positions matching TRBD2. The V and J ends lost 1 base and 2 bases, in that order; junction bases with no gene match: 6. The germline gives CDR1 MGHRA, CDR2 YSYEKL. The CDR3 spans 17 residues. CDR3 residues: CASSQGLAGVFTYEQYF. DNA for the CDR3: TGCGCCAGCAGCCAAGGACTAGCGGGAGTATTTACCTACGAGCAGTACTTC.

This clonotype was detected ten times or more. The chain joins TRBV7-9 to TRBJ2-7; 10 nucleotides line up with TRBD2. The CDR3 has 15 amino acids. Germline-derived CDR1 and CDR2 are SEHNR and FQNEAQ (reference sequence). The V gene end was trimmed by 5 bases and the J gene end by 2 bases; junction bases not matched to a gene: 6. The DNA of the CDR3 is TGTGCCAGCAGCCGTGGAGCGGGAGGGACCTACGAGCAGTACTTC. Its translation: CASSRGAGGTYEQYF. Full variable domain (rest looked up from reference TRBV7-9 and TRBJ2-7): DTGVSQNPRHKITKRGQNVTFRCDPISEHNRLYWYRQTLGQGPEFLTYFQNEAQLEKSRLLSDRFSAERPKGSFSTLEIQRTEQGDSAMYLCASSRGAGGTYEQYFGPGTRLTVT.

The rearrangement joins TRBV20-1 to TRBJ1-1; 7 bases align to TRBD1. This CDR3 comprises 14 residues. Germline trimming cut 2 bases from V and 3 bases from J; bases unmatched to any gene: 6. Germline CDR1 DFQATT, CDR2 SNEGSKA (reference sequence). CDR3 DNA: TGCAGTGCTAGAAGTGGCGACAGGGACACTGAAGCTTTCTTT. It is translated as CSARSGDRDTEAFF.

This chain uses TRBV20-1 with TRBJ1-1; D call uncertain. Germline assignment: CDR1 DFQATT and CDR2 SNEGSKA (reference sequence). The CDR3 consists of 11 residues. With 1 base removed from V and 6 bases from J, the gap between germline ends came to 6 bases. The CDR3 nucleotides read TGCAGTGCTAGAGCGCCACCTGAAGCTTTCTTT. As protein: CSARAPPEAFF.

The rearrangement joins TRBV2 to TRBJ2-1; TRBD2 matches at 7 bases. The CDR3 covers 17 residues. CDR1 and CDR2 from the germline V gene are SNHLY and FYNNEI. V lost 6 bases and J lost 9; bases outside the gene matches: 20. This chain's CDR3 is CASSLEEARAGYSEQFF. CDR3 coding DNA: TGTGCCAGCAGCTTAGAGGAGGCGCGAGCGGGGTATAGTGAGCAGTTCTTC.

The chain links TRBV5-4 to TRBJ2-4; 13 bases agree with TRBD2. Unmatched junction bases numbered 10, after V lost 5 bases and J lost 2 bases. Germline V gene lookup returns CDR1 SGHNT and CDR2 YYREEE (reference sequence). The CDR3 runs to 18 residues. DNA for the CDR3: TGTGCCAGCAGTGCCGGGACTAGCGGGATGTCAACCAAAAACATTCAGTACTTC. It specifies CASSAGTSGMSTKNIQYF. Variable domain in full (rest from reference TRBV5-4 and TRBJ2-4): ETGVTQSPTHLIKTRGQQVTLRCSSQSGHNTVSWYQQALGQGPQFIFQYYREEENGRGNFPPRFSGLQFPNYSSELNVNALELDDSALYLCASSAGTSGMSTKNIQYFGAGTRLSVL.

The chain links TRBV5-1 to TRBJ1-4; tentative D call: TRBD1 (5 bases). The CDR3 sequence is 14 residues long. Looked up from germline, CDR1 is SGHRS and CDR2 is YFSETQ. Trimming pared 4 bases from V and 8 bases from J, leaving 15 bases between. The CDR3 loop reads CASSDRDGSEKLFF. CDR3 nucleotides: TGCGCCAGCAGCGACCGGGACGGGAGCGAAAAACTGTTTTTT.

This clonotype has more than one count but fewer than ten. This chain joins TRBV7-6 and TRBJ1-1, with D possibly being TRBD1 (6 bases). Between the trimmed V and J ends, which lost 6 bases and 4 bases, there was a span of 15 bases. The CDR3 sequence is 14 residues long. Germline V gene data show CDR1 as SGHVS and CDR2 as FNYEAQ. The CDR3 DNA follows: TGTGCCAGCAGTCCCGGGGGCGGAGGCACTGAAGCTTTCTTT. Translation: CASSPGGGGTEAFF.

This clonotype was seen only once. The V gene is TRBV6-1, the J gene TRBJ1-1; D is uncertain. The V and J ends lost 7 bases and 7 bases respectively, with 16 bases between them. The CDR3 spans 13 residues. The germline gives CDR1 MNHNS, CDR2 SASEGT. CDR3 amino acids: CASTANAALEAFF. In nucleotides, the CDR3 is TGTGCCAGCACCGCGAATGCGGCCCTTGAAGCTTTCTTT.

This clonotype was seen ten or more times. The chain carries TRBV5-6 and TRBJ2-5; D ambiguous. Germline V gene lookup returns CDR1 SGHDT and CDR2 YYEEEE. There are 16 residues in the CDR3. Between the trimmed V and J ends, which lost 3 bases and 1 base, there was a span of 16 bases. The CDR3 DNA reads TGTGCCAGCAGCTCCATAGATAGACCGTTCCAAGAGACCCAGTACTTC. Protein sequence: CASSSIDRPFQETQYF. The full variable domain, rest sourced from reference TRBV5-6 and TRBJ2-5, is DAGVTQSPTHLIKTRGQQVTLRCSPKSGHDTVSWYQQALGQGPQFIFQYYEEEERQRGNFPDRFSGHQFPNYSSELNVNALLLGDSALYLCASSSIDRPFQETQYFGPGTRLLVL.

At least ten counts were recorded for this clonotype. The J gene is TRBJ1-6, the V gene TRBV5-6, with D possibly TRBD1 on 6 matching bases. The CDR3 spans 16 residues. V gave up 2 bases and J gave up 9 bases, with 18 bases separating them. Germline CDR1 SGHDT, CDR2 YYEEEE. The CDR3 region is CASSFFEQGIVSPLHF. CDR3 DNA sequence: TGTGCCAGCAGCTTTTTTGAGCAGGGGATAGTTTCACCCCTCCACTTT.

Ten or more counts support this clonotype. The V and J genes are TRBV30 and TRBJ2-2; TRBD1 matches 7 bases. This CDR3 comprises 13 residues. Germline V gene data show CDR1 as GTSNPN and CDR2 as SVGIG (reference sequence). After removal of 4 bases from V and 4 bases from J, the junction contained 3 bases not matched to a gene. The CDR3, as DNA: TGTGCCTGGAACAGGGGTAGCACCGGGGAGCTGTTTTTT. It is translated as CAWNRGSTGELFF.

The chain has TRBV3-1 and TRBJ1-5; D might be TRBD1 (5 bases). The CDR3 extends over 14 amino acids. The V end lost 3 bases, the J end lost 5 bases, and 11 bases lay between the germline ends. Per germline, CDR1 LGHDT and CDR2 YNNKEL (reference sequence). The CDR3 region has the DNA TGTGCCAGCAGCCAGACCCAGGGAGATCAGCCCCAGCATTTT. It specifies CASSQTQGDQPQHF.

The rearrangement uses TRBV7-9 and TRBJ2-3, with a tentative D call TRBD1 (8 bases). This CDR3 spans 16 amino acids. Germline CDR1 SEHNR, CDR2 FQNEAQ (reference sequence). Trimming pared 6 bases from V and 0 bases from J, leaving 16 bases between. CDR3 bases: TGTGCCAGCAGTGATCACAGGGGGGGAAGCACAGATACGCAGTATTTT. It codes for CASSDHRGGSTDTQYF.

The chain has TRBV15 and TRBJ2-5; no definite D call. The V gene lost 8 bases and the J gene lost 2 bases, with 9 bases spanning the gap. CDR1 and CDR2 from the germline V gene are LNHNV and YYDKDF (reference sequence). The CDR3 consists of 12 residues. The CDR3 here is CATARGQETQYF. The CDR3 DNA reads as TGTGCCACCGCACGCGGTCAAGAGACCCAGTACTTC. The whole variable domain, remainder taken from reference TRBV15 and TRBJ2-5, is DAMVIQNPRYQVTQFGKPVTLSCSQTLNHNVMYWYQQKSSQAPKLLFHYYDKDFNNEADTPDNFQSRRPNTSFCFLDIRSPGLGDTAMYLCATARGQETQYFGPGTRLLVL.

This clonotype was counted at least ten times. The chain employs TRBV11-2 and TRBJ1-1; D is unclear. The V end was cut by 5 bases, the J end by 0 bases, with 7 bases between. There are 13 residues in the CDR3. CDR1 and CDR2 (germline): SGHAT, FQNNGV. In DNA, the CDR3 is TGTGCCAGCAGCGTCACAATGAACACTGAAGCTTTCTTT. Translated: CASSVTMNTEAFF.

The rearrangement joins TRBV5-1 to TRBJ2-5; no clear D gene. V lost 4 bases, J lost 0 bases, and 13 bases lay in between. The length of the CDR3 is 15 residues. Germline values: CDR1 SGHRS, CDR2 YFSETQ. In nucleotides, the CDR3 is TGCGCCAGCAGCACATCGGGCAGGTACCAAGAGACCCAGTACTTC. It specifies CASSTSGRYQETQYF.

This clonotype was observed many times. The chain carries TRBV29-1 and TRBJ1-1; TRBD1 is a possible D gene (6 bases). The CDR3 loop spans 15 amino acids. Germline V gene lookup returns CDR1 SQVTM and CDR2 ANQGSEA. V was pared by 5 bases and J by 1 base, with 17 bases between. CDR3 amino acids: CSVSTGTVGNTEAFF. CDR3 nucleotide sequence: TGCAGCGTTTCAACAGGGACCGTAGGGAACACTGAAGCTTTCTTT. Variable domain in full (rest from reference TRBV29-1 and TRBJ1-1): SAVISQKPSRDICQRGTSLTIQCQVDSQVTMMFWYRQQPGQSLTLIATANQGSEATYESGFVIDKFPISRPNLTFSTLTVSNMSPEDSSIYLCSVSTGTVGNTEAFFGQGTRLTVV.

This clonotype came up a few times. The chain employs TRBV12-3 or TRBV12-4 and TRBJ2-2, with 7 bases identical to TRBD1. The CDR3 length is 16 residues. Germline trimming cut 7 bases from V and 1 base from J; bases unmatched to any gene: 9. The CDR3 protein is CASTLRQGWNTGELFF. In DNA, the CDR3 is TGTGCCAGCACCCTTAGACAGGGCTGGAACACCGGGGAGCTGTTTTTT.

In the case of this clonotype: An end of the junction does not agree with germline; a read error may underlie this. The V gene is TRBV20-1, the J gene TRBJ2-3; TRBD2 is a possible D gene (5 bases). Germline V lookup: CDR1 DFQATT, CDR2 SNEGSKA (reference sequence). The CDR3 extends over 13 amino acids. CDR3 nucleotides: TGCGGTGCTCTGGCACGGAGGCTGGGTACGCAGTATTTT. It is translated as CGALARRLGTQYF.

This clonotype has at least ten counts. The chain recombines TRBV7-8 with TRBJ1-2; D is ambiguous. CDR3 length: 15 amino acids. V lost 1 base and J lost 6, with 15 bases in between. CDR1 is SGHVS and CDR2 is FQNEAQ in the germline V gene. Here the CDR3 DNA reads TGTGCCAGCAGCTTAGGAGGCACGGGCGATAATGGCTACACCTTC. The encoded protein is CASSLGGTGDNGYTF.

This clonotype was picked up a small number of times. V and J are TRBV27 and TRBJ1-5; 8 bases fit TRBD1. V shed 6 bases and J 1 base; nucleotides not matched to a gene: 5. Germline CDR1 and CDR2: MNHEY and SMNVEV (reference sequence). The CDR3 length is 15 residues. CDR3 nucleotide sequence: TGTGCCAGCAGGGACAGGGCTGGAAGCAATCAGCCCCAGCATTTT. Its translation is CASRDRAGSNQPQHF.